A selection of T cell receptor beta chains follows, all from one sample in a study of cytomegalovirus exposure and HLA in healthy donors. Clones were sequenced by immunoSEQ multiplex PCR, and TCRdb holds only the in-frame ones, with some missing. The table shows 50,000 to 70,000 clones, with approximately 80% occurring only once. The sequencing sample was made of PBMCs. The origin of the receptors is a female donor in good health and CMV-seronegative. CDR3s leave out the opening cysteine and the closing phenylalanine or tryptophan.

TRBJ2-2	TRBV5-1	ASSLRTSGTGELF
TRBJ2-1	TRBV7-9	ASSTGGTYNEQF
TRBJ2-6	TRBV5-5	ASSLGAHWANVLT
TRBJ2-1	TRBV6-1	ASSEASGGYNEQF
TRBJ2-7	TRBV11-1	ASSRTTGLAGHEQY
TRBJ2-4	TRBV27	ASSPSIGQGLAKNIQY
TRBJ2-2	TRBV13	ASSLSPGELF
TRBJ2-7	TRBV2	ASRILDRGQAEQY
TRBJ1-1	TRBV18	ASSPTVNTEAF
TRBJ2-4	TRBV5-1	ASSLGGLAKNIQY
TRBJ1-2	TRBV5-1	ASSPARPGQGASGYT
TRBJ1-1	TRBV29-1	SVSGANTEAF
TRBJ2-7	TRBV25-1	ASRGSGVEQY